This TCR beta chain was captured in a study of T cells after yellow fever vaccination. Study context: SMART-Seq v4 Ultra Low Input served to prepare low-cell-number fractions.

The CDR3 is 12 residues long. Germline CDR1 is LNHDA and CDR2 is SQIVND (reference sequence). Template-switching 5'RACE yielded the TCR cDNA; a universal primer site and UMIs were added in the process. MiXCR, run by TCRdb on the 5' RACE reads, gives a single entry per CDR3 protein. The sample has approximately 600,000 distinct CDR3 sequences; roughly 12% are singletons. Overall study findings and caveats: In post-booster samples, most primary-vaccination clones reappeared (about 95% CD4, 70% to 90% CD8). Abundant clonotypes from the bulk population could have been carried over as contaminants into FACS-sorted repertoires.

As regards this clonotype: Its antigen is as yet unknown. A read error may produce the germline difference seen at one junction end.

The V and J genes are TRBV19 and TRBJ2-1; D is perhaps TRBD1 (6 bases). The receptor comes from a man between 25 and 39 years old who received the YFV17D yellow fever vaccine. Sequenced here: PBMCs, sampled on the day of the yellow fever booster vaccination. In DNA, the CDR3 is TGTGCCAGTAGTATAGGAGACAGGTTTGGCGGGTTT. It yields the protein CASSIGDRFGGF. The full variable domain, completed using reference TRBV19 and TRBJ2-1, is DGGITQSPKYLFRKEGQNVTLSCEQNLNHDAMYWYRQDPGQGLRLIYYSQIVNDFQKGDIAEGYSVSREKKESFPLTVTSAQKNPTAFYLCASSIGDRFGGFGPGTRLTVL.